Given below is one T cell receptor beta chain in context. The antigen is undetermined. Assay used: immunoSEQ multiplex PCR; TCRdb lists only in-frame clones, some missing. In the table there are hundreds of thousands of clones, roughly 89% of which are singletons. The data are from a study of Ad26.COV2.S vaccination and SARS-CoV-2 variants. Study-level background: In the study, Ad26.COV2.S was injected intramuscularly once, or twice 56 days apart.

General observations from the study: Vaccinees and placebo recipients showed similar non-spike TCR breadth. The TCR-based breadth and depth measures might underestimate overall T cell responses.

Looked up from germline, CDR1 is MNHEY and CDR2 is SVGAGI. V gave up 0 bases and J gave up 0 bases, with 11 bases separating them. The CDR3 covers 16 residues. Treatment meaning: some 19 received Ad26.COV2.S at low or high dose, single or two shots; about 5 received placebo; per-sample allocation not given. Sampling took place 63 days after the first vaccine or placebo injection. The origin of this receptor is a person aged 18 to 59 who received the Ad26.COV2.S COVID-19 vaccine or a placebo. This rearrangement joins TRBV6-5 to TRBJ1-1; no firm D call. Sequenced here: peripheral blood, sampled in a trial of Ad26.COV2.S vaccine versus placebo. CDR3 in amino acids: CASSYSRVTMNTEAFF. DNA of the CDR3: TGTGCCAGCAGTTACTCTAGGGTCACAATGAACACTGAAGCTTTCTTT.